This TCR beta chain was retrieved from a study of PD-L1 blockade in urothelial cancer. Study-wide context: Investigators checked blood 3 weeks (second dose) and 6 weeks after treatment start.

Only in-frame clones appear in the TCRdb table, and some are missing; sequencing was by immunoSEQ multiplex PCR. The data hold about 30,000 clones, with about 89% observed a single time. Noted time point: peripheral blood 6 weeks after treatment start. Each patient's cancer was a locally advanced or metastatic urothelial carcinoma. CDR3 length equals 16 residues. Germline V lookup: CDR1 KGHSH, CDR2 LQKENI. The junction had 11 bases not matched to a gene; V was cut back by 4 bases and J by 4 bases. This receptor was obtained from a man aged 80 or over with urothelial cancer. J is TRBJ2-3 and V is TRBV18, with 7 bases aligning to TRBD2. The sequenced sample was PBMCs, obtained around atezolizumab (anti-PD-L1) treatment. CDR3 residues: CASSHTTSSPADTQYF. The CDR3 DNA sequence: TGTGCCAGCTCACACACGACTAGCTCCCCCGCAGATACGCAGTATTTT. The whole variable domain, remainder taken from reference TRBV18 and TRBJ2-3, is NAGVMQNPRHLVRRRGQEARLRCSPMKGHSHVYWYRQLPEEGLKFMVYLQKENIIDESGMPKERFSAEFPKEGPSILRIQQVVRGDSAAYFCASSHTTSSPADTQYFGPGTRLTVL.